Shown below are 24 T cell receptor beta chains from a single sample sequenced in a study of blood T cell repertoires in COVID-19. The data were produced by immunoSEQ multiplex PCR, yet TCRdb's version contains in-frame clones alone and is incomplete. The table lists roughly 340,000 clones, more than 75% of them singletons. The sequencing input was PBMCs or T cells enriched from blood (not recorded which). These receptors were taken from a man aged 40-49 years in a cohort exposed to, infected with or recovered from COVID-19 (not recorded which).

V usage is TRBV7-8 and J usage is TRBJ2-5, with 7 nucleotides matching TRBD1. The CDR3 contains 13 residues. The germline V gene has CDR1 SGHVS and CDR2 FQNEAQ. J lost 5 bases, V lost 5 bases, and 5 bases had no gene match. This chain's CDR3 is CASSQGVRETQYF. The CDR3 DNA reads as TGTGCCAGCAGCCAGGGGGTCCGGGAGACCCAGTACTTC.

In its sample, this clone was seen a few times. The chain couples TRBV6-5 to TRBJ2-7; 9 positions agree with TRBD1. V trimming: 5 bases; J trimming: 3 bases; junction bases outside the gene matches: 5. CDR3 length equals 14 residues. Germline lookup yields CDR1 MNHEY and CDR2 SVGAGI. DNA for the CDR3: TGTGCCAGCAGTCGCGACAGGGGGGGCTACGAGCAGTACTTC. Encoded protein: CASSRDRGGYEQYF.

This rearrangement joins TRBV2 to TRBJ2-1; 9 bases map to TRBD2. Losses at the gene ends were 5 bases for V and 9 bases for J; bases not matched to a gene: 8. The germline V gene encodes CDR1 SNHLY and CDR2 FYNNEI. This CDR3 region has 14 residues. The CDR3 region has the DNA TGTGCCAGCAGTTTGGTAGCGGGAGTAGTTGAGCAGTTCTTC. This translates into CASSLVAGVVEQFF.

The J gene is TRBJ2-1, the V gene TRBV6-5, with D possibly being TRBD2 (5 bases). The CDR3 covers 13 residues. The V gene lost 0 bases and the J gene lost 15 bases, with 15 bases spanning the gap. CDR1 MNHEY and CDR2 SVGAGI come from the germline V gene. The CDR3 is CASSYSMLAGLFF. The CDR3 DNA is TGTGCCAGCAGTTACTCGATGCTAGCCGGGCTGTTCTTC.

V is TRBV27 and J is TRBJ1-2, with TRBD1 matching 7 bases. Germline assignment: CDR1 MNHEY and CDR2 SMNVEV (reference sequence). The CDR3 has 13 residues. The J segment lost 5 bases and the V segment lost 4 bases, leaving 4 bases of the junction unmatched. The CDR3 protein is CASSSTGRYGYTF. In DNA form, the CDR3 reads TGTGCCAGCAGTTCGACAGGGAGATATGGCTACACCTTC.

The V call is TRBV10-3, the J call TRBJ2-1; 10 bases are a match to TRBD1. V dropped 2 bases and J dropped 7; count of bases not matched to a gene: 8. The CDR3 has 16 residues. The germline V gene has CDR1 ENHRY and CDR2 SYGVKD. DNA for the CDR3: TGTGCCATCAGTGAGAGATCCGGGACAGGGGCGAATGAGCAGTTCTTC. Protein: CAISERSGTGANEQFF.

V gene TRBV5-1 combines with J gene TRBJ1-6, with D perhaps matching TRBD1 (5 bases). Per the germline V gene, CDR1 is SGHRS and CDR2 is YFSETQ. Deletions cut 4 bases from V and 8 bases from J, with 16 bases between. CDR3 size: 15 residues. The CDR3 region has the DNA TGCGCCAGCAGCGAGGACACGACTTGGGATTCACCCCTCCACTTT. As protein: CASSEDTTWDSPLHF.

This clone has a single count. This rearrangement joins TRBV28 to TRBJ1-1; 8 bases are a match to TRBD1. Trimming took 6 bases from V and 1 from J; bases not matched to a gene: 7. Germline assignment: CDR1 MDHEN and CDR2 SYDVKM. The CDR3 is made up of 15 amino acids. Here the CDR3 DNA reads TGTGCCAGCAGCCCTGACAGGGGTCCGAACACTGAAGCTTTCTTT. Protein product: CASSPDRGPNTEAFF.

The chain couples TRBV9 to TRBJ2-3; D is ambiguous. With 4 bases removed from V and 4 bases from J, the gap between germline ends came to 7 bases. CDR1 and CDR2 from the germline V gene are SGDLS and YYNGEE. The CDR3 runs to 12 residues. The CDR3 region is CASSPSSDTQYF. DNA for the CDR3: TGTGCCAGCAGCCCCTCGTCAGATACGCAGTATTTT.

The chain links TRBV5-1 to TRBJ2-2; the D is unclear. CDR1 and CDR2 (germline): SGHRS, YFSETQ. The CDR3 spans 15 residues. The ends were cut back, 0 bases at V and 0 bases at J, with 6 bases in the middle. Here the CDR3 reads CASSLAGSNTGELFF. CDR3 DNA sequence: TGCGCCAGCAGCTTGGCGGGTTCGAACACCGGGGAGCTGTTTTTT.

This chain uses TRBV11-2 with TRBJ2-6, with 7 bases aligning to TRBD1. The CDR3 runs to 17 residues. J lost 0 bases, V lost 5 bases, and 7 bases had no gene match. The germline V gene has CDR1 SGHAT and CDR2 FQNNGV. DNA for the CDR3: TGTGCCAGCAGCGGTAGACAGGGCAGCTCTGGGGCCAACGTCCTGACTTTC. As protein: CASSGRQGSSGANVLTF.

The chain links TRBV15 to TRBJ2-7; D perhaps matches TRBD1 (6 bases). The CDR3 runs to 14 residues. V lost 0 bases and J lost 4, with 10 bases in between. The germline V gene encodes CDR1 LNHNV and CDR2 YYDKDF (reference sequence). The CDR3 protein is CATSRDLRGYEQYF. In nucleotides, the CDR3 is TGTGCCACCAGCAGAGATCTGAGGGGGTACGAGCAGTACTTC.

The rearrangement joins TRBV19 to TRBJ1-5, with D uncertain. Germline V lookup: CDR1 LNHDA, CDR2 SQIVND (reference sequence). V was shortened by 5 bases and J by 5 bases, with 7 bases between the two germline ends. This CDR3 is built from 12 residues. CDR3 nucleotide sequence: TGTGCCAGTAGTCCCGGGTATCAGCCCCAGCATTTT. It codes for CASSPGYQPQHF.

This clone was recorded once. The chain recombines TRBV28 with TRBJ1-1, with 7 bases that match TRBD1. This CDR3 is 14 amino acids long. Germline loops: CDR1 MDHEN, CDR2 SYDVKM. Losses at the gene ends were 4 bases for V and 0 bases for J; bases not matched to a gene: 2. For the CDR3, the DNA is TGTGCCAGCAGTTCCGGACAGGTGAACACTGAAGCTTTCTTT. Protein product: CASSSGQVNTEAFF. The complete variable domain, with remaining parts taken from reference TRBV28 and TRBJ1-1, reads DVKVTQSSRYLVKRTGEKVFLECVQDMDHENMFWYRQDPGLGLRLIYFSYDVKMKEKGDIPEGYSVSREKKERFSLILESASTNQTSMYLCASSSGQVNTEAFFGQGTRLTVV.

This chain connects TRBV10-3 to TRBJ2-1; a weak D match, TRBD2 (6 bases). This CDR3 has 15 residues. V was clipped by 8 bases and J by 2 bases, with 16 bases between them. The germline V gene has CDR1 ENHRY and CDR2 SYGVKD. CDR3 nucleotide sequence: TGTGCCATCGCCCCAGCGGGTGTTACCTACAATGAGCAGTTCTTC. This encodes CAIAPAGVTYNEQFF.

The chain is built from TRBV7-8 and TRBJ1-5; 8 nucleotides agree with TRBD1. CDR1 is SGHVS, CDR2 FQNEAQ, per germline. The CDR3 length is 17 residues. Trimming cost V 5 bases and J 5 bases; bases outside gene matches: 14. CDR3 sequence (DNA): TGTGCCAGCAGCGTATGGCCCCAGGGGGCGCAGGATCAGCCCCAGCATTTT. Translation: CASSVWPQGAQDQPQHF.

V usage is TRBV5-1 and J usage is TRBJ2-2, with D tentatively TRBD2 (5 bases). The CDR3 consists of 14 residues. V was cut by 7 bases and J by 6 bases, with 16 bases left in between. Germline V gene lookup returns CDR1 SGHRS and CDR2 YFSETQ. The CDR3 sequence: CASYEGVWAGELFF. CDR3 nucleotides: TGCGCCAGCTACGAGGGAGTATGGGCCGGGGAGCTGTTTTTT.

The rearrangement joins TRBV11-2 to TRBJ2-5; tentatively, D is TRBD2 (6 bases). The CDR3 sequence is 16 residues long. CDR1 and CDR2 from the germline V gene are SGHAT and FQNNGV. Between the trimmed V and J ends, which lost 5 bases and 0 bases, there was a span of 16 bases. The CDR3 loop reads CASSSVGLAYQETQYF. The CDR3 coding sequence is TGTGCCAGCAGCAGCGTGGGCCTAGCGTACCAAGAGACCCAGTACTTC.

Notes on this clone: Other DNA sequences within the sample encode an identical CDR3. The V call is TRBV15, the J call TRBJ1-5; D unresolved. V gave up 0 bases and J gave up 4 bases, with 7 bases separating them. Germline V CDR1 and CDR2: LNHNV, YYDKDF (reference sequence). This CDR3 spans 14 amino acids. The CDR3 spells CATSRDRGNQPQHF. DNA for the CDR3: TGTGCCACCAGCAGAGATAGAGGGAATCAGCCCCAGCATTTT.

The CDR3 loop reads CASSQTSGSYNEQFF. CDR3 DNA: TGCGCCAGCAGTCAGACTAGCGGGAGTTATAATGAGCAGTTCTTC. The rearrangement uses TRBV5-1 and TRBJ2-1; 12 positions agree with TRBD2. The V gene end was trimmed by 5 bases and the J gene end by 7 bases; junction bases not matched to a gene: 7. Germline CDR1 SGHRS, CDR2 YFSETQ. The CDR3 is made up of 15 amino acids. The full variable domain, its missing parts supplied by reference TRBV5-1 and TRBJ2-1, is KAGVTQTPRYLIKTRGQQVTLSCSPISGHRSVSWYQQTPGQGLQFLFEYFSETQRNKGNFPGRFSGRQFSNSRSEMNVSTLELGDSALYLCASSQTSGSYNEQFFGPGTRLTVL.

The genes are TRBV19 and TRBJ2-2, with 10 bases identical to TRBD1. V lost 4 bases, J lost 6 bases, and 2 bases stayed unmatched. This CDR3 region has 14 residues. The germline V gene encodes CDR1 LNHDA and CDR2 SQIVND (reference sequence). The CDR3 protein is CASSRQGAAGELFF. CDR3 coding DNA: TGTGCCAGTAGTAGACAGGGGGCCGCCGGGGAGCTGTTTTTT.

CDR3 in DNA: TGTGCCAGCAGCTGGGGACAGGGGGCGGGCGAGCAGTACTTC. It specifies CASSWGQGAGEQYF. The rearrangement links TRBV7-9 to TRBJ2-7; 12 nucleotides line up with TRBD1. CDR3 size: 14 residues. In germline, CDR1 is SEHNR, CDR2 FQNEAQ (reference sequence). After removal of 4 bases from V and 6 bases from J, the junction contained 4 bases not matched to a gene. The complete variable domain, with remaining parts taken from reference TRBV7-9 and TRBJ2-7, reads DTGVSQNPRHKITKRGQNVTFRCDPISEHNRLYWYRQTLGQGPEFLTYFQNEAQLEKSRLLSDRFSAERPKGSFSTLEIQRTEQGDSAMYLCASSWGQGAGEQYFGPGTRLTVT.

The chain recombines TRBV5-1 with TRBJ2-2; maybe TRBD2 (5 bases). CDR1 and CDR2 from the germline V gene are SGHRS and YFSETQ. The length of the CDR3 is 16 residues. With 0 bases removed from V and 0 bases from J, the gap between germline ends came to 9 bases. This chain's CDR3 is CASSLGAEPNTGELFF. CDR3 DNA sequence: TGCGCCAGCAGCTTGGGAGCGGAGCCGAACACCGGGGAGCTGTTTTTT.

The chain couples TRBV10-2 to TRBJ2-1; TRBD2 agrees at 9 bases. CDR1 and CDR2 (germline): WSHSY, SAAADI. The CDR3 runs to 11 residues. V shed 5 bases and J 12 bases; nucleotides not matched to a gene: 2. The CDR3 is CASSLAGRQFF. The CDR3 DNA reads TGCGCCAGCAGTCTAGCGGGACGGCAGTTCTTC.